The entry that follows covers one T cell receptor (beta chain) sequence. Its antigen is unknown. Surgery cases with the highest brain T cell transcript signatures were chosen for sequencing. Patients received at least one anti-epileptic drug before surgery. This table comes from immunoSEQ multiplex PCR, and its TCRdb copy is limited to in-frame clones, with some not included. The top ten hold around 4% of the sample, which has about 120,000 clones, approximately 94% seen once. This sample stems from a study of brain T cells in children with intractable seizures. Study results and caveats: Pre- and post-surgery blood differed in depth, so pre-surgery absences may be undersampling.

The junction had 9 bases not matched to a gene; V was cut back by 3 bases and J by 3 bases. This CDR3 contains 16 residues. Germline lookup yields CDR1 SGHRS and CDR2 YFSETQ. Sample: peripheral blood, taken at surgery. The source is a boy under three years old with hemimegalencephaly and intractable seizures. The gene calls are TRBV5-1 and TRBJ2-7; 10 bases are a match to TRBD1. Here the CDR3 DNA reads TGCGCCAGCAGCTCCGGGTTGGGACAGGGGTACTACGAGCAGTACTTC. This sequence encodes CASSSGLGQGYYEQYF.